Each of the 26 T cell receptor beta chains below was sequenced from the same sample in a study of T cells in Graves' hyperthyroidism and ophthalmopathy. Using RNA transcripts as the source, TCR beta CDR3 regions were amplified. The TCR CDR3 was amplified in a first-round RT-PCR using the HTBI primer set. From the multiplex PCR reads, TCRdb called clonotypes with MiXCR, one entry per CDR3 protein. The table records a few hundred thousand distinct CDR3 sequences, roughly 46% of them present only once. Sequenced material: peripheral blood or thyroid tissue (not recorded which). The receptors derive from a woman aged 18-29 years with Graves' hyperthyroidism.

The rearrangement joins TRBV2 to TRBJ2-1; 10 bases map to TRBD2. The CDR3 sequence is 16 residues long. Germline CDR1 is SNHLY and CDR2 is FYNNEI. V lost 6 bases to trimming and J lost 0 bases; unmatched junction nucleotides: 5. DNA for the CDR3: TGTGCCAGCAGGCGTGCTAGCGGGAGCTCCTACAATGAGCAGTTCTTC. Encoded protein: CASRRASGSSYNEQFF.

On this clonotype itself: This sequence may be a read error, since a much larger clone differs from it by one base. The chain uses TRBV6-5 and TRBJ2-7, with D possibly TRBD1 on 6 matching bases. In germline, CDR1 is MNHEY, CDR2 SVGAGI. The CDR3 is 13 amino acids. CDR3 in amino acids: CAVRGRGSFKQYF. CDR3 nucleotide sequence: TGTGCTGTTAGGGGCAGGGGCTCGTTCAAGCAGTACTTC.

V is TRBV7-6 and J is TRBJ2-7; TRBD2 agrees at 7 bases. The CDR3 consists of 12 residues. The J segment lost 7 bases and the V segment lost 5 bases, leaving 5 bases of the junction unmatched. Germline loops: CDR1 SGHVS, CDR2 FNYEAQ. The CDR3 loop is CASSSGDDEQYF. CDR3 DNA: TGTGCCAGCAGCAGCGGGGACGATGAGCAGTACTTC.

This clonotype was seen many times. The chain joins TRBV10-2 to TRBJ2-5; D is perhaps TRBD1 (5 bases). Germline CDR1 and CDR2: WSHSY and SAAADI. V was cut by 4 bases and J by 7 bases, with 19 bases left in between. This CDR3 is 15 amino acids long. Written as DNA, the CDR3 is TGCGCCAGCAGTGTGTTTCAGGGCTCGGCGGCGACCCAGTACTTC. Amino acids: CASSVFQGSAATQYF.

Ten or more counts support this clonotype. The CDR3 coding sequence is TGTGCCAGCAGCTTAGGCAGGGAAGTAGAGACCCAGTACTTC. It specifies CASSLGREVETQYF. The V gene is TRBV11-2, the J gene TRBJ2-5, with D possibly being TRBD1 (5 bases). The CDR3 consists of 14 residues. Germline V CDR1 and CDR2: SGHAT, FQNNGV. V shed 1 base and J shed 4 bases, with 10 bases lying between them.

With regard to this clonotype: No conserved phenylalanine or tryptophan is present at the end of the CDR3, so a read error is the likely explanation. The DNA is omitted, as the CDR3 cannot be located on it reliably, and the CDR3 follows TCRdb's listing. CDR3 protein: CASSPPGGLA. V gene TRBV7-9 combines with J gene TRBJ2-2; the table's D call of TRBD2 was not tested on the DNA. Germline assignment: CDR1 SEHNR and CDR2 FQNEAQ (reference sequence). Both ends counted, the CDR3 spans 10 residues.

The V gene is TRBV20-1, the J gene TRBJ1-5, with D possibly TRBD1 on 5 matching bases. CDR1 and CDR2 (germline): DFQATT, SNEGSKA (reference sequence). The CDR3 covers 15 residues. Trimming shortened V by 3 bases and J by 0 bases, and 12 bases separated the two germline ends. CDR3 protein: CSASLRDVSNQPQHF. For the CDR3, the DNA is TGCAGTGCTAGCCTGCGGGACGTTAGCAATCAGCCCCAGCATTTT.

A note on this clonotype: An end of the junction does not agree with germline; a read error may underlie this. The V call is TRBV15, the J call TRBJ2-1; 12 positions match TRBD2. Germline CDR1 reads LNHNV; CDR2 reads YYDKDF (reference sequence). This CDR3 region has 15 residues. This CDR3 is CATSSTSGRYNGQFF. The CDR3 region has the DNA TGTGCCACCAGCAGCACTAGCGGGAGGTACAATGGGCAGTTCTTC.

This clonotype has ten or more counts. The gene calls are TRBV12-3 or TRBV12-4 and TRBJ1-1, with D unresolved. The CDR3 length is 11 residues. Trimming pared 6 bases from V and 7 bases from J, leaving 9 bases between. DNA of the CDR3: TGTGCCAGCAGCCCCCGGGGTGAAGCTTTCTTT. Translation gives CASSPRGEAFF.

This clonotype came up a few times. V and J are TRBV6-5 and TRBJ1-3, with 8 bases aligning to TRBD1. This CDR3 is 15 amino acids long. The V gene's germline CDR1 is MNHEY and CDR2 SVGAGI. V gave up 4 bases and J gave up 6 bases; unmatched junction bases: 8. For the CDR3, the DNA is TGTGCCAGCAGTTTAGGCACAGGGGGTTCAAACACCATATATTTT. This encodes CASSLGTGGSNTIYF.

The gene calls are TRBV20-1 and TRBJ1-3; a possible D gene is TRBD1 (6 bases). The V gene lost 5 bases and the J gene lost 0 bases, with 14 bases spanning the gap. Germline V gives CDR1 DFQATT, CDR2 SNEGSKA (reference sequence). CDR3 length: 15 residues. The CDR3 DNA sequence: TGCAGTGCTGGCCTTAACAGGGCCTCTGGAAACACCATATATTTT. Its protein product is CSAGLNRASGNTIYF.

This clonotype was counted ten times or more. The CDR3 region has the DNA TGTGCCAGCAGCTTAGTGGACAGGTTCTCTGGAAACACCATATATTTT. The encoded protein is CASSLVDRFSGNTIYF. This sequence joins TRBV7-8 and TRBJ1-3, with 7 bases fitting TRBD1. Germline values: CDR1 SGHVS, CDR2 FQNEAQ. V lost 1 base to trimming and J lost 0 bases; unmatched junction nucleotides: 3. The CDR3 is made up of 16 amino acids.

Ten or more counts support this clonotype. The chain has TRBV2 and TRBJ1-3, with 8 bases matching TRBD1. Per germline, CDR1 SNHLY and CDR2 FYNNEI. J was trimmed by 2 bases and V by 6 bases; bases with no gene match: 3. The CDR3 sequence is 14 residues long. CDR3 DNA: TGTGCCAGCAGCGGACAGGGAGCTGGAAACACCATATATTTT. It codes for CASSGQGAGNTIYF.

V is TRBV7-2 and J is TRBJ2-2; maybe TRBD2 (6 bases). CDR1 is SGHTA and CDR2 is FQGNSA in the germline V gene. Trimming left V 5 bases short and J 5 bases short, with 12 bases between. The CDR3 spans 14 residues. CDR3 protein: CASSPLAETGELFF. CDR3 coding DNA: TGTGCCAGCAGCCCATTAGCGGAGACCGGGGAGCTGTTTTTT.

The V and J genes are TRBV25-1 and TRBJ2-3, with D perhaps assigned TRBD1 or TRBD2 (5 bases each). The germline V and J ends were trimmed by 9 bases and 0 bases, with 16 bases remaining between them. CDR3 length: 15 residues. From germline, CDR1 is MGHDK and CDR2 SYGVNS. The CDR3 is CASSMRGLSTDTQYF. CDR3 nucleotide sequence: TGTGCCAGTAGTATGAGGGGCCTAAGCACAGATACGCAGTATTTT.

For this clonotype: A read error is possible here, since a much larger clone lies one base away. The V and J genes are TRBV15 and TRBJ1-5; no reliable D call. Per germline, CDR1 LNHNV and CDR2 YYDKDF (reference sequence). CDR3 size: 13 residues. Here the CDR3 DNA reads TGTGCCACCGAGGCGGCGCTCAATCAGCTCCAGCATTTT. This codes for CATEAALNQLQHF.

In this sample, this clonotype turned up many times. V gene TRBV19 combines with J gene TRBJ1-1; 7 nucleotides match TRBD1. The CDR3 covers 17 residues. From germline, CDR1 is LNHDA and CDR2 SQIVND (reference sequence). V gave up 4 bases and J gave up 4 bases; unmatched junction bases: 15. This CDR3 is CASSKATGSSVGTEAFF. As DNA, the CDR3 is TGTGCCAGTAGTAAAGCGACAGGGTCCTCAGTGGGCACTGAAGCTTTCTTT.

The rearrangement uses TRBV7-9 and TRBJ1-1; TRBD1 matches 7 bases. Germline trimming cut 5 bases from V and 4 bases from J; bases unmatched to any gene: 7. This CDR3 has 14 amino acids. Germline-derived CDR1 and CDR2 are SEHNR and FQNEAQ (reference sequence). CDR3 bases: TGTGCCAGCAGCCGGGAGCCAGGGGGCACTGAAGCTTTCTTT. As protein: CASSREPGGTEAFF.

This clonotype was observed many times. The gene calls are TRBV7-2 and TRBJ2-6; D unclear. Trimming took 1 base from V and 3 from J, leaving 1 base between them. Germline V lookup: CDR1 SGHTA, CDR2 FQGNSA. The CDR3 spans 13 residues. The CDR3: CASSLGGANVLTF. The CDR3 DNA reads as TGTGCCAGCAGCTTAGGTGGGGCCAACGTCCTGACTTTC. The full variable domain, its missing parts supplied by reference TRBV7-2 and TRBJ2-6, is GAGVSQSPSNKVTEKGKDVELRCDPISGHTALYWYRQSLGQGLEFLIYFQGNSAPDKSGLPSDRFSAERTGGSVSTLTIQRTQQEDSAVYLCASSLGGANVLTFGAGSRLTVL.

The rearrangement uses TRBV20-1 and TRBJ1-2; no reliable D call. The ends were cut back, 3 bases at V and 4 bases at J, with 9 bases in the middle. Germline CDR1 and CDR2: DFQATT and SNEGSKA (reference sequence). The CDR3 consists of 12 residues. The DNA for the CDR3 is TGCAGTGCTAGGACAATCATCTATGGCTACACCTTC. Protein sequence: CSARTIIYGYTF.

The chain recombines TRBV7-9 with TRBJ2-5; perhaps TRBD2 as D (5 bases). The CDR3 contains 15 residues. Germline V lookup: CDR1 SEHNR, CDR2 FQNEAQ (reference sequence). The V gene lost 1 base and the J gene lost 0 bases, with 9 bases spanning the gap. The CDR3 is CASSLGWENQETQYF. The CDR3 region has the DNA TGTGCCAGCAGCTTAGGCTGGGAGAACCAAGAGACCCAGTACTTC.

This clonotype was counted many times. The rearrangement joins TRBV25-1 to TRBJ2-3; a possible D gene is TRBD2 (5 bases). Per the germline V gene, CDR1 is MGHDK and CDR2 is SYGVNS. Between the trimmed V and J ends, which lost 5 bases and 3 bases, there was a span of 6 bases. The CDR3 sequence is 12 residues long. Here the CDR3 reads CASSPGTDTQYF. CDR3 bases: TGTGCCAGCAGTCCGGGAACAGATACGCAGTATTTT.

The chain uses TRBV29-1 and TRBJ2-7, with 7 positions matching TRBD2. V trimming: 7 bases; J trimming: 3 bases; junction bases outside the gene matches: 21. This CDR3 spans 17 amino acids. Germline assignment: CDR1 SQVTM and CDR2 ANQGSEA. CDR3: CSASDGDGGKAYYEQYF. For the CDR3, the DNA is TGCAGCGCCTCAGACGGAGACGGGGGGAAAGCTTACTACGAGCAGTACTTC.

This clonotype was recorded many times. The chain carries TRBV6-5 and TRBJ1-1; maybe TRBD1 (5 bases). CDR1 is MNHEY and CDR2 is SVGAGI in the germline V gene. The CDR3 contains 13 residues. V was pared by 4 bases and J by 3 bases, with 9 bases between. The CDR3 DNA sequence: TGTGCCAGCAGTTCGTTGACAGACACTGAAGCTTTCTTT. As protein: CASSSLTDTEAFF.

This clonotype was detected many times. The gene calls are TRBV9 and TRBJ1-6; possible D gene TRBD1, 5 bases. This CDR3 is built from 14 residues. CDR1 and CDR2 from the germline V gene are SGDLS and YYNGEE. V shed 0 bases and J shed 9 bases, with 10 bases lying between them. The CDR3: CASSVEWGSSPLHF. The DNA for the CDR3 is TGTGCCAGCAGCGTAGAATGGGGGAGTTCACCCCTCCACTTT.

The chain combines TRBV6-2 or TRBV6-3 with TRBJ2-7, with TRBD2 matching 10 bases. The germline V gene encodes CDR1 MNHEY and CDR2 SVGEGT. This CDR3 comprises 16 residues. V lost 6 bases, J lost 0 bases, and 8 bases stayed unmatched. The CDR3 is CASRDPGTSVSYEQYV. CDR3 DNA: TGTGCCAGCAGAGACCCCGGGACTAGCGTCTCCTACGAGCAGTACGTC.